This T cell receptor (beta chain) is drawn from a study of CXCR3-negative and CXCR3-positive naive CD8 T cells. Study details: Each library gave roughly 1.4 +/- 0.3 million of roughly 130 million TRB reads.

General study findings and limits: Naive cells with CXCR3 showed TRB CDR3s that were more hydrophobic than those in CXCR3-negative naive cells.

This CDR3 has 15 residues. The germline V gene encodes CDR1 SGHTA and CDR2 FQGNSA. Carrying UMI labels, the TRB cDNA libraries were prepared through 5' RACE. For each CDR3 protein, TCRdb gives one entry from its re-call of the 5' RACE reads, without DNA. The repertoire table contains 150,000 to 160,000 distinct CDR3 sequences. About this clonotype: The antigen is undetermined.

CD45RO-CCR7+CD27+CD95- expression identified naive CD8+ T cells. The sequence was collected from a human donor in good health. Some clones in this sample may be carry-over from other donors' samples. The rearrangement uses TRBV7-2 and TRBJ1-2; the D gene TCRdb calls, TRBD1, cannot be checked with no DNA. What was sequenced was naive CXCR3+ CD8+ T cells from blood. This sample's subset: CD45RO-CCR7+CD27+CD95- naive CD8+ T cells expressing CXCR3 (TNR3+). CDR3 sequence reads: CASSPRQDSNYGYTF.